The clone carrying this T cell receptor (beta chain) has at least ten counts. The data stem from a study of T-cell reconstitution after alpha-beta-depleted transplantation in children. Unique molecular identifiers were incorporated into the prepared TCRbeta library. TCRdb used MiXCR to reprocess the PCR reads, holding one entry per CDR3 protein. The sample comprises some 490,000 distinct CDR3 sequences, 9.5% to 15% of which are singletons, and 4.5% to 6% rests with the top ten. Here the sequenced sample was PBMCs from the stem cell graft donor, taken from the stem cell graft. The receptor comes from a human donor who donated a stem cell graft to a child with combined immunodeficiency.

The CDR3 DNA reads as TGTGCCAGCAGGCCTAATTACGTGGGACAGGGGGGTTTAAGCAATCAGCCCCAGCATTTT. Protein sequence: CASRPNYVGQGGLSNQPQHF. The rearrangement links TRBV12-3 or TRBV12-4 to TRBJ1-5; TRBD1 aligns across 11 bases. The CDR3 runs 20 residues. Trimming cost V 6 bases and J 1 base; bases outside gene matches: 17.